The entry below describes one TCR beta chain. The target of this receptor is not known. Per-nucleotide qualities are absent, and no much larger clonotype sits a single base away. TCRbeta CDR3 regions were amplified from genomic DNA by means of the immunoSEQ Assay, a bias-controlled multiplex PCR. The source study handled its data this way. Within the assay, amplification of reference gene primers was used to estimate how many nucleated cells each sample contained. To quantify the absolute abundance of each unique TCRbeta CDR3 rearrangement, sequence reads were collapsed and filtered. For each sample, productive Simpson clonality was calculated as the square root of Simpson's diversity index across productive rearrangements. TCRdb carries this immuneACCESS record with in-frame sequences only. Its versions omit some clonotypes, under half of them owing to an unresolved V gene in the studies checked, with the rest unexplained. V and J calls and clone size are those listed in that table; D and trimming were worked out from the DNA. Counted in this sample were 270,000 or so clones; roughly 84% of them appeared once. Together, the top ten hold 5% to 7.5% of the sample.

Participants in the prospective study were enrolled through a virtual design, were aged roughly 18 to 100 years, and lived in under 25 United States geographic areas. Cohort assignment in the prospective study relied on participant-reported clinical history from a screening survey and a study questionnaire. A participant counted as exposed if, within 2 weeks of entering the study, that participant had been in contact with someone who had a PCR-confirmed or clinician-diagnosed COVID-19 case. In the prospective study, mobile phlebotomists collected whole blood, serum and a nasopharyngeal or oropharyngeal swab from each participant. Over a 2-month period, participants in the prospective study had the option of providing additional blood draws and questionnaires. Before DNA extraction, blood samples from the prospective study were shipped at room temperature or frozen. V and J lose 3 bases and 4 bases, and a span of 16 bases separates them. The CDR1 and CDR2 encoded by the germline V gene (reference sequence) are SGHNT and YYREEE. The CDR3 runs 16 residues from the cysteine to the phenylalanine. Here the CDR3 DNA is all that survives: 48 bases in frame from base 1.

The sample comes from a study of blood T cell repertoires in COVID-19 (dated by TCRdb to 2020 to 2022). With regard to the full study: Collaborator samples came from the United States, Italy and Spain and covered acute and convalescent phases of COVID-19. The prospective study material was composed of cDNA or gDNA derived from T cells, B-cell-depleted T cells, or PBMCs. The dataset comprised deeply sampled blood TCRbeta repertoires from subjects exposed to, actively infected with, or recovered from COVID-19. The repertoires were released in a freely available public database meant as a resource for research on the immune response to SARS-CoV-2. Samples were obtained from the ongoing ImmuneRACE study (first 160 participants) and from some 1,300 subjects provided by 6 global collaborators. Sample metadata almost always included a de-identified subject ID, COVID-19 status, age in years and sex. Where available, HLA class I and class II types were obtained from metadata supplied by the sample provider rather than from assay-based typing. The research as a whole found: The amount of clinical and demographic metadata varied by source and participant and was provided uncurated.

Sequencing was performed on PBMCs or T cells enriched from blood (not recorded which). The sequence was collected from a woman aged 50 to 65 who had been exposed to COVID-19. The V and J genes are TRBV5-4 and TRBJ2-2; a tentative D call is TRBD1 (6 bases match). The sequenced DNA: TGTGCCAGCAGCTACTACAGGGATCGCGGCACCGGGGAGCTGTTTTTT. It translates to CASSYYRDRGTGELFF.